The next 28 T cell receptor beta chains were all read from a single sample in a study of control samples from healthy donors and cancer patients. Generated by immunoSEQ multiplex PCR, the TCRdb table keeps only in-frame clones and is missing some. The sample lists around 51,000 clones, roughly 90% seen once, with approximately 40% in the top ten. Material: PBMCs. The receptors shown here come from a man aged 50-60 years with head and neck cancer.

CDR3 sequence reads: CASSMGLDPVEQYF. The CDR3 DNA reads as TGTGCCAGCTCAATGGGACTAGACCCCGTAGAGCAGTACTTC. This chain connects TRBV18 to TRBJ2-7; 8 nucleotides line up with TRBD2. There are 14 residues in the CDR3. Trimming at V came to 5 bases and at J to 7 bases, leaving 10 bases not matched to a gene. Per germline, CDR1 KGHSH and CDR2 LQKENI.

The rearrangement uses TRBV6-1 and TRBJ1-5; D may be TRBD1 (5 bases). Germline assignment: CDR1 MNHNS and CDR2 SASEGT. Trimming pared 0 bases from V and 2 bases from J, leaving 14 bases between. The CDR3 covers 17 residues. CDR3: CASSEAGGTVGNQPQHF. DNA for the CDR3: TGTGCCAGCAGTGAAGCGGGGGGGACGGTTGGCAATCAGCCCCAGCATTTT.

V is TRBV10-3 and J is TRBJ1-2; no clear D gene. The ends were cut back, 2 bases at V and 1 base at J, with 5 bases in the middle. Germline V gives CDR1 ENHRY, CDR2 SYGVKD. The CDR3 contains 13 residues. The CDR3 nucleotides read TGTGCCATCAGTGAGGGGATTAACTATGGCTACACCTTC. Translation: CAISEGINYGYTF.

This clone has more than one count but fewer than ten. The CDR3 sequence: CAGERGQETQYF. As DNA, the CDR3 is TGTGCCGGAGAGCGGGGGCAAGAGACCCAGTACTTC. The chain is built from TRBV2 and TRBJ2-5; 8 nucleotides line up with TRBD2. From germline, CDR1 is SNHLY and CDR2 FYNNEI. Trimming took 11 bases from V and 2 from J; bases not matched to a gene: 4. This CDR3 comprises 12 residues.

The chain employs TRBV6-5 and TRBJ2-5, with D unclear. The germline V and J ends were trimmed by 6 bases and 1 base, with 15 bases remaining between them. This CDR3 is built from 15 residues. Germline V gene data show CDR1 as MNHEY and CDR2 as SVGAGI. Written as DNA, the CDR3 is TGTGCCAGCAGCACTCTCACTGGGATCCAAGAGACCCAGTACTTC. It encodes CASSTLTGIQETQYF.

The genes are TRBV7-8 and TRBJ1-5; 11 nucleotides line up with TRBD1. Germline CDR1 reads SGHVS; CDR2 reads FQNEAQ. The CDR3 extends over 15 amino acids. Unmatched junction bases numbered 5, after V lost 5 bases and J lost 5 bases. The CDR3 is CASSDRDRGDQPQHF. For the CDR3, the DNA is TGTGCCAGCAGCGACCGGGACAGGGGGGATCAGCCCCAGCATTTT.

This chain's CDR3 is CASSVSGRNTEAFF. The DNA for the CDR3 is TGTGCCAGCAGTGTGTCAGGGAGGAACACTGAAGCTTTCTTT. The chain recombines TRBV28 with TRBJ1-1; maybe TRBD1 (5 bases). Looked up from germline, CDR1 is MDHEN and CDR2 is SYDVKM. This CDR3 has 14 amino acids. Between the trimmed V and J ends, which lost 5 bases and 1 base, there was a span of 11 bases.

The genes are TRBV11-2 and TRBJ2-7; possibly TRBD1 or TRBD2 for D (5 bases each). CDR1 and CDR2 (germline): SGHAT, FQNNGV. The CDR3 covers 16 residues. Trimming removed 5 bases from V and 3 bases from J, with 20 bases in between. As DNA, the CDR3 is TGTGCCAGCAGCGCTTACCTCGGGGCAGGGAGCTACGAGCAGTACTTC. Protein sequence: CASSAYLGAGSYEQYF.

The CDR3 spells CASSPLRGAGGANVLTF. CDR3 nucleotide sequence: TGTGCCAGCAGCCCCCTACGGGGGGCGGGTGGGGCCAACGTCCTGACTTTC. The chain joins TRBV11-2 to TRBJ2-6, with D possibly TRBD2 on 7 matching bases. V was trimmed by 5 bases and J by 3 bases, leaving 17 bases between them. Germline-derived CDR1 and CDR2 are SGHAT and FQNNGV. This CDR3 has 17 residues.

V is TRBV5-1 and J is TRBJ2-5; no clear D. CDR1 is SGHRS and CDR2 is YFSETQ in the germline V gene. Between the trimmed V and J ends, which lost 0 bases and 2 bases, there was a span of 5 bases. The CDR3 runs 13 residues. The CDR3 sequence is CASSLDSQETQYF. The CDR3 DNA reads TGCGCCAGCAGCTTGGACAGTCAAGAGACCCAGTACTTC.

The chain carries TRBV3-1 (or the pseudogene TRBV3-2) and TRBJ2-5, with 8 nucleotides matching TRBD2. V lost 5 bases and J lost 3; bases outside the gene matches: 8. This CDR3 has 15 amino acids. In germline, CDR1 is LGHDT, CDR2 YNNKEL (reference sequence). Here the CDR3 reads CASSGLAGGKETQYF. The CDR3 coding sequence is TGTGCCAGCAGCGGGCTAGCGGGTGGCAAAGAGACCCAGTACTTC.

The genes are TRBV19 and TRBJ2-3; 7 nucleotides align to TRBD2. CDR1 and CDR2 from the germline V gene are LNHDA and SQIVND (reference sequence). The CDR3 is 16 amino acids. V trimming: 3 bases; J trimming: 0 bases; junction bases outside the gene matches: 6. CDR3 amino acids: CASSMAAGVSTDTQYF. For the CDR3, the DNA is TGTGCCAGTAGTATGGCTGCGGGGGTTAGCACAGATACGCAGTATTTT. Together with reference TRBV19 and TRBJ2-3, the CDR3 gives the full variable domain: DGGITQSPKYLFRKEGQNVTLSCEQNLNHDAMYWYRQDPGQGLRLIYYSQIVNDFQKGDIAEGYSVSREKKESFPLTVTSAQKNPTAFYLCASSMAAGVSTDTQYFGPGTRLTVL.

The rearrangement uses TRBV15 and TRBJ2-5; D unclear. Germline loops: CDR1 LNHNV, CDR2 YYDKDF (reference sequence). The CDR3 totals 14 residues. V lost 0 bases to trimming and J lost 0 bases, with 5 bases between them. The CDR3 loop reads CATSRDYNQETQYF. CDR3 coding DNA: TGTGCCACCAGCAGAGACTATAACCAAGAGACCCAGTACTTC.

A single count supports this clone. The J gene is TRBJ2-7, the V gene TRBV10-3; 8 bases align to TRBD1. This CDR3 spans 16 amino acids. J lost 1 base, V lost 3 bases, and 8 bases had no gene match. CDR1 is ENHRY, CDR2 SYGVKD, per germline. As DNA, the CDR3 is TGTGCCATCAGTGAACACGACAGGGGTATATCCTACGAGCAGTACTTC. It translates to CAISEHDRGISYEQYF.

The J gene is TRBJ2-5, the V gene TRBV4-1; 10 bases line up with TRBD2. Germline CDR1 reads MGHRA; CDR2 reads YSYEKL. Trimming removed 1 base from V and 3 bases from J; junction bases left unmatched: 2. The CDR3 covers 15 residues. The CDR3 nucleotides read TGCGCCAGCAGCCAAGGGCTAGCGGGGGAAGAGACCCAGTACTTC. Amino acids: CASSQGLAGEETQYF.

The chain has TRBV30 and TRBJ2-7; 9 nucleotides match TRBD2. Germline trimming cut 4 bases from V and 0 bases from J; bases unmatched to any gene: 4. The CDR3 totals 14 residues. From germline, CDR1 is GTSNPN and CDR2 SVGIG (reference sequence). CDR3 DNA sequence: TGTGCCTGGAATAGCGGGAGATCCTCCTACGAGCAGTACTTC. Protein product: CAWNSGRSSYEQYF. The variable domain in full, with the rest retrieved from reference TRBV30 and TRBJ2-7, is SQTIHQWPATLVQPVGSPLSLECTVEGTSNPNLYWYRQAAGRGLQLLFYSVGIGQISSEVPQNLSASRPQDRQFILSSKKLLLSDSGFYLCAWNSGRSSYEQYFGPGTRLTVT.

The chain uses TRBV4-1 and TRBJ2-1, with 7 bases matching TRBD1. The CDR3 sequence is 16 residues long. Trimming cost V 1 base and J 2 bases; bases outside gene matches: 5. The V gene's germline CDR1 is MGHRA and CDR2 YSYEKL. This chain's CDR3 is CASSQVRQGPYNEQFF. The CDR3 nucleotides read TGCGCCAGCAGCCAAGTCCGACAGGGACCCTACAATGAGCAGTTCTTC.

The CDR3 DNA follows: TGTGCCAGCAGCTCCCGGGACGGAGGCACAGATACGCAGTATTTT. It is translated as CASSSRDGGTDTQYF. V usage is TRBV28 and J usage is TRBJ2-3; D may correspond to TRBD1 or TRBD2 (5 bases each). The CDR3 has 15 residues. V lost 6 bases and J 1 base, leaving 14 bases between the germline ends. Germline V gives CDR1 MDHEN, CDR2 SYDVKM.

This chain uses TRBV19 with TRBJ2-7, with 9 bases that match TRBD1. The CDR3 length is 15 residues. J lost 6 bases, V lost 4 bases, and 10 bases had no gene match. The germline V gene encodes CDR1 LNHDA and CDR2 SQIVND (reference sequence). The chain's CDR3 is CASSNLGTGGSEQYF. In DNA form, the CDR3 reads TGTGCCAGTAGTAACCTTGGAACAGGGGGCTCCGAGCAGTACTTC.

The rearrangement joins TRBV5-4 to TRBJ2-5, with 12 bases identical to TRBD2. The CDR3 runs to 16 residues. CDR1 SGHNT and CDR2 YYREEE come from the germline V gene (reference sequence). With 5 bases clipped from V and 5 bases from J, the junction kept 10 bases outside the gene matches. The DNA for the CDR3 is TGTGCCAGCAGACTAGGGCTAGCGGGGGGGTACGAGACCCAGTACTTC. It encodes CASRLGLAGGYETQYF. Supplemented by reference TRBV5-4 and TRBJ2-5, the full variable domain reads ETGVTQSPTHLIKTRGQQVTLRCSSQSGHNTVSWYQQALGQGPQFIFQYYREEENGRGNFPPRFSGLQFPNYSSELNVNALELDDSALYLCASRLGLAGGYETQYFGPGTRLLVL.

Here the CDR3 DNA reads TGTGCCAGCAGCCCCCAGACAGCGCGATCACCCCTCCACTTT. Translated, it gives CASSPQTARSPLHF. The chain links TRBV11-2 to TRBJ1-6; possible D gene TRBD1, 5 bases. V shed 5 bases and J shed 10 bases, with 15 bases lying between them. Germline V gene sequence: CDR1 SGHAT, CDR2 FQNNGV. The CDR3 is 14 residues long.

The chain has TRBV28 and TRBJ2-1; TRBD2 matches at 12 bases. Germline CDR1 is MDHEN and CDR2 is SYDVKM. The CDR3 runs to 15 residues. The V segment lost 1 base and the J segment 5 bases; nucleotides outside the gene matches: 0. The CDR3 DNA reads as TGTGCCAGCAGTTTATCTAGCGGGAGGGACAATGAGCAGTTCTTC. It codes for CASSLSSGRDNEQFF.

This chain joins TRBV7-3 and TRBJ2-1, with D unclear. The V end was cut by 5 bases, the J end by 4 bases, with 18 bases between. The germline V gene encodes CDR1 SGHTA and CDR2 FQGTGA. The CDR3 covers 16 residues. The CDR3 sequence is CASSLGPASPYNEQFF. CDR3 bases: TGTGCCAGCAGCCTTGGGCCTGCCAGCCCATACAATGAGCAGTTCTTC. Filled out from reference TRBV7-3 and TRBJ2-1, the complete variable domain reads GAGVSQTPSNKVTEKGKYVELRCDPISGHTALYWYRQSLGQGPEFLIYFQGTGAADDSGLPNDRFFAVRPEGSVSTLKIQRTERGDSAVYLCASSLGPASPYNEQFFGPGTRLTVL.

The chain combines TRBV5-1 with TRBJ1-5; 8 bases line up with TRBD1. The germline CDR1 and CDR2 sequences are SGHRS and YFSETQ. V lost 4 bases, J lost 0 bases, and 3 bases stayed unmatched. This CDR3 comprises 15 residues. The CDR3 is CASSEGQDSNQPQHF. The CDR3 DNA reads TGCGCCAGCAGCGAGGGACAGGATAGCAATCAGCCCCAGCATTTT.

The chain has TRBV9 and TRBJ2-3; 8 nucleotides agree with TRBD1. The CDR3 length is 16 residues. The germline V gene has CDR1 SGDLS and CDR2 YYNGEE. Trimming took 1 base from V and 2 from J; bases not matched to a gene: 6. This CDR3 is CASSVLGQGLTDTQYF. As DNA, the CDR3 is TGTGCCAGCAGCGTATTAGGACAGGGCCTCACAGATACGCAGTATTTT.

The CDR3 is CASSRPPGELFF. CDR3 nucleotide sequence: TGTGCCAGCAGTCGGCCTCCGGGGGAACTGTTTTTT. The chain joins TRBV28 to TRBJ1-4, with a possible D match to TRBD1 (5 bases). The CDR3 totals 12 residues. The germline V gene has CDR1 MDHEN and CDR2 SYDVKM. V was pared by 5 bases and J by 12 bases, with 13 bases between.

The J gene is TRBJ1-5, the V gene TRBV3-1 (or the pseudogene TRBV3-2); the D is unclear. V lost 3 bases to trimming and J lost 3 bases, with 9 bases between them. CDR1 and CDR2 (germline): LGHDT, YNNKEL (reference sequence). The CDR3 loop spans 14 amino acids. CDR3 protein: CASSQNAANQPQHF. The CDR3 DNA reads TGTGCCAGCAGCCAGAACGCAGCCAATCAGCCCCAGCATTTT.

The chain combines TRBV5-6 with TRBJ2-1, with a possible D match to TRBD2 (6 bases). Germline V gives CDR1 SGHDT, CDR2 YYEEEE. V was clipped by 4 bases and J by 6 bases, with 20 bases between them. The CDR3 is 16 residues long. The CDR3 sequence is CASSPLWAGIGNEQFF. The CDR3, as DNA: TGTGCCAGCAGCCCTCTGTGGGCGGGAATAGGCAATGAGCAGTTCTTC. Full variable domain (remainder filled in from reference TRBV5-6 and TRBJ2-1): DAGVTQSPTHLIKTRGQQVTLRCSPKSGHDTVSWYQQALGQGPQFIFQYYEEEERQRGNFPDRFSGHQFPNYSSELNVNALLLGDSALYLCASSPLWAGIGNEQFFGPGTRLTVL.